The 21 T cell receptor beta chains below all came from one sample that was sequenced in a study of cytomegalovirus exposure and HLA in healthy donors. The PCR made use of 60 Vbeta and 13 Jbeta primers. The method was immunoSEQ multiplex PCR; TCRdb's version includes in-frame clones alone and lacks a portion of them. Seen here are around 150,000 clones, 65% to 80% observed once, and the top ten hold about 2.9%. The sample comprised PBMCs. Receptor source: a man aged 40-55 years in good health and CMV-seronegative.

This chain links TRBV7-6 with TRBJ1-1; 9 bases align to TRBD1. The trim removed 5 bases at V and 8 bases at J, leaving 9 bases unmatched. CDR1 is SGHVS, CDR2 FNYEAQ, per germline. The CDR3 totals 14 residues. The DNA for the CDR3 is TGTGCCAGCAGCCTGGGACAGGGCGGGGGCGAAGCTTTCTTT. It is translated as CASSLGQGGGEAFF.

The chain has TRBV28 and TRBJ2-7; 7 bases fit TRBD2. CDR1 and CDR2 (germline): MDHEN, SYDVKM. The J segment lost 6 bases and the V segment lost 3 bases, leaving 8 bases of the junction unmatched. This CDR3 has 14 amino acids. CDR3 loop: CASSLASGKGEQYF. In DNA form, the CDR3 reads TGTGCCAGCAGTTTGGCCAGCGGGAAGGGCGAGCAGTACTTC.

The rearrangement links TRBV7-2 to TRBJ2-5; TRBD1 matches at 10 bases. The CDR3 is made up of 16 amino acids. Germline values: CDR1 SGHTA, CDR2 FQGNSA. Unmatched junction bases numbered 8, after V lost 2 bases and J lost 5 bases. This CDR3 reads CASSLNPTGGWETQYF. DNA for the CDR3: TGTGCCAGCAGCTTAAACCCGACAGGGGGCTGGGAGACCCAGTACTTC.

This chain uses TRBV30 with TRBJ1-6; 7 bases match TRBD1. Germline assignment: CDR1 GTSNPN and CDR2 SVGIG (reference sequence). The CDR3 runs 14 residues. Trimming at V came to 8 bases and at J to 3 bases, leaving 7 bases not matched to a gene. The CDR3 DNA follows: TGTGCCGGAAATACAGGGGACTATAATTCACCCCTCCACTTT. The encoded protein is CAGNTGDYNSPLHF.

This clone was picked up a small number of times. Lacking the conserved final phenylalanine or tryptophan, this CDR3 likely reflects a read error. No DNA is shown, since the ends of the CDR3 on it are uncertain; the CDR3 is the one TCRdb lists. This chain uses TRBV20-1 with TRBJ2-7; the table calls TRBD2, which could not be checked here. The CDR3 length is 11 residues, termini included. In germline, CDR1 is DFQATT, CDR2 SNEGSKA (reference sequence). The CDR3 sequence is CSARVAGISAL.

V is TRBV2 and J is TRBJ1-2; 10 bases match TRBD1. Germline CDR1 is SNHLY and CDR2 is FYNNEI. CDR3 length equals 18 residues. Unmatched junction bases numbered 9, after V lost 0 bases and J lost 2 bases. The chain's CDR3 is CASSEALWDRGSNYGYTF. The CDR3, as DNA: TGTGCCAGCAGTGAAGCGCTTTGGGACAGGGGCTCCAACTATGGCTACACCTTC.

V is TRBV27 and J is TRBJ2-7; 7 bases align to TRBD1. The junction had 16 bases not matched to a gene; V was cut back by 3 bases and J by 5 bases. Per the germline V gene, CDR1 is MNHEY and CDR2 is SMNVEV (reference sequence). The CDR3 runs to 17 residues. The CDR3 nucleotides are TGTGCCAGCAGTTTGGAACAGCCGGGACAGAGGCGCCACGAGCAGTACTTC. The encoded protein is CASSLEQPGQRRHEQYF.

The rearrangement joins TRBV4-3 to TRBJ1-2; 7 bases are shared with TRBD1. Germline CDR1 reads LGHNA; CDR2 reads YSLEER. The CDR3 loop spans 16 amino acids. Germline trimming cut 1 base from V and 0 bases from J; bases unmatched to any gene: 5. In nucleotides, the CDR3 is TGCGCCAGCAGCCAAGTGACAGGGCCTCCTAACTATGGCTACACCTTC. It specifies CASSQVTGPPNYGYTF.

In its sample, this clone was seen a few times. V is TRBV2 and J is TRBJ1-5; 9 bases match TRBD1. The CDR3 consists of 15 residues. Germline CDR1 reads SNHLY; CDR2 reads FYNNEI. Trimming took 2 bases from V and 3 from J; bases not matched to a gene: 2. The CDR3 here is CASSEWTGDNQPQHF. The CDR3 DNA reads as TGTGCCAGCAGTGAATGGACAGGGGACAATCAGCCCCAGCATTTT.

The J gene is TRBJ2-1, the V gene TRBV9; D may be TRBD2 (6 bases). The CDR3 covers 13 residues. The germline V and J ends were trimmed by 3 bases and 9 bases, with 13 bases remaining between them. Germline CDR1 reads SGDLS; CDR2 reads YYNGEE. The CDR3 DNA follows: TGTGCCAGCAGCGCCCGCCGAGCGGGTGAGCAGTTCTTC. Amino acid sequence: CASSARRAGEQFF.

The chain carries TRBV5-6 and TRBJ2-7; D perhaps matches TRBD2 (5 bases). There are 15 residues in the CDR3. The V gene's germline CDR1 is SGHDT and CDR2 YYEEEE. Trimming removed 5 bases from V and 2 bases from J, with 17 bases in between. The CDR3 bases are TGTGCCAGCAGAGGGTTAGGGTCGGGAACCTACGAGCAGTACTTC. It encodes CASRGLGSGTYEQYF.

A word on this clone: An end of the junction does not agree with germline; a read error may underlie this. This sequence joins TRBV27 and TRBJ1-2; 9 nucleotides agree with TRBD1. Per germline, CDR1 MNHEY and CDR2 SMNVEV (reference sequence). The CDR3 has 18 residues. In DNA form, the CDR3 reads TGTGCCCGCAGTTTATCGGGACAGGGTTTTTTAGACCGCTATGGCTACACCTTC. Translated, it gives CARSLSGQGFLDRYGYTF.

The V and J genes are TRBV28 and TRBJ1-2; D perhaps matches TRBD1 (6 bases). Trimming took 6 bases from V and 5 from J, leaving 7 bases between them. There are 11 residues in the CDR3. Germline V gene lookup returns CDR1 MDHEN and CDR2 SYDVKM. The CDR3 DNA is TGTGCCAGCAGGGGGGCGTATGGCTACACCTTC. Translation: CASRGAYGYTF.

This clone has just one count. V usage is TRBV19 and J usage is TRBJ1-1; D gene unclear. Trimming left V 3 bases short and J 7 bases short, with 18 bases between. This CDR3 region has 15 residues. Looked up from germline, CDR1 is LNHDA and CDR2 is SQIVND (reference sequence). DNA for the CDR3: TGTGCCAGTAGTATTATAAGTAGGACTCGAGGTGAAGCTTTCTTT. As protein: CASSIISRTRGEAFF.

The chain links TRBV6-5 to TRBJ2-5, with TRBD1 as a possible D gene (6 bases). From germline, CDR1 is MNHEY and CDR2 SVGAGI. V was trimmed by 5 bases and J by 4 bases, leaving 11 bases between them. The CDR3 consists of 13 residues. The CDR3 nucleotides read TGTGCCAGCAGTCCGACAGGAGGAGAGACCCAGTACTTC. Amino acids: CASSPTGGETQYF.

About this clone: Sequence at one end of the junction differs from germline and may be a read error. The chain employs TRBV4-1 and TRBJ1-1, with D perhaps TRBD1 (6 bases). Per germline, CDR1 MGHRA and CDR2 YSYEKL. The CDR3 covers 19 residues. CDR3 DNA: TGCGCCAGCAACCAAGAATGGCAGGGCACGTACCTGCAGGGGACTGAAGCTTTCTTT. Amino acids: CASNQEWQGTYLQGTEAFF.

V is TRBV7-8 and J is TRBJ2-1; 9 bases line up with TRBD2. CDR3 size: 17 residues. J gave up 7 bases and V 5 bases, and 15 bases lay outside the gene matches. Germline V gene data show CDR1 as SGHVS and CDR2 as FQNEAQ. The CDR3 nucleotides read TGTGCCAGCAGCCTGGGGGGTAGCGGGAGCGTATTGAATGAGCAGTTCTTC. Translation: CASSLGGSGSVLNEQFF.

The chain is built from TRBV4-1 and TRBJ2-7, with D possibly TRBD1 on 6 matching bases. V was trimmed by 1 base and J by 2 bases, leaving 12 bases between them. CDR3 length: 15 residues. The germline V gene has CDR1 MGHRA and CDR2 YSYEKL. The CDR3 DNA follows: TGCGCCAGCAGCCAAGGTGCCAGGGGAACCTACGAGCAGTACTTC. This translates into CASSQGARGTYEQYF.

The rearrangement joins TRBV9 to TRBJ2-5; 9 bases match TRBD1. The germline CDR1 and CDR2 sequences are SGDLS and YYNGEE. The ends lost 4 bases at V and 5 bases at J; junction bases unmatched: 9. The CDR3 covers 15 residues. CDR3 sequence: CASSPQGARRETQYF. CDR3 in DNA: TGTGCCAGCAGCCCACAGGGGGCGCGGCGGGAGACCCAGTACTTC.

CDR3 DNA sequence: TGCAGCGTTCAGACAGGGTCATCGCCCCAGCATTTT. Translating it yields CSVQTGSSPQHF. The chain employs TRBV29-1 and TRBJ1-5, with 7 bases lining up with TRBD1. The ends lost 5 bases at V and 9 bases at J; junction bases unmatched: 7. The CDR3 contains 12 residues. CDR1 is SQVTM, CDR2 ANQGSEA, per germline.

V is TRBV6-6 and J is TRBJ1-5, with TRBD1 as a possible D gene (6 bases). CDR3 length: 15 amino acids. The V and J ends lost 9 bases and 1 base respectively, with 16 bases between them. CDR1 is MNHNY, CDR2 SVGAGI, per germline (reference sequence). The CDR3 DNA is TGTGCCAGTAGTCCACGGGGGGCCAGCAATCAGCCCCAGCATTTT. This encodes CASSPRGASNQPQHF.